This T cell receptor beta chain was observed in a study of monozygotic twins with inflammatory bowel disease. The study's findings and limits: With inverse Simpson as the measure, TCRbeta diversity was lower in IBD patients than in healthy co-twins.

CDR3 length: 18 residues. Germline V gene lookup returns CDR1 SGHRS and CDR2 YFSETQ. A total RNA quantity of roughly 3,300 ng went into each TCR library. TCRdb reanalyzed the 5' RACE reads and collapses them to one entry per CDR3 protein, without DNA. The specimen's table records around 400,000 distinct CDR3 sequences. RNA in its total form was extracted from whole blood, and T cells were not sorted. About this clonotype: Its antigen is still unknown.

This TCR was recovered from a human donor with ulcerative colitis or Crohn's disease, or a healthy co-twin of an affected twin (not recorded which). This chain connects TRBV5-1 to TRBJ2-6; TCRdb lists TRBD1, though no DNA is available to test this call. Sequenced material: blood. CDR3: CASSLWSQDGSGANVLTF. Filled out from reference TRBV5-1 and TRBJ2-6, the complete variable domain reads KAGVTQTPRYLIKTRGQQVTLSCSPISGHRSVSWYQQTPGQGLQFLFEYFSETQRNKGNFPGRFSGRQFSNSRSEMNVSTLELGDSALYLCASSLWSQDGSGANVLTFGAGSRLTVL.